Listed below are T cell receptor beta chains from one sample, sequenced in a study of radiotherapy plus CTLA-4 blockade in lung cancer. Here immunoSEQ multiplex PCR was the method, and the copy in TCRdb shows in-frame clones only, minus some. The repertoire holds about 26,000 clones, about 75% seen once, with roughly 26% in the top ten. Specimen: peripheral blood, collected from a patient treated with radiotherapy plus ipilimumab. The receptor source for this set is a human donor with non-small cell lung cancer that progressed on radiotherapy plus ipilimumab. Both conserved end residues are part of each CDR3. The D gene is left open where the match is weak. Part of the rows lack a size; the others show once, few, many or a class for expanded clones.

abundance	j_gene	d_gene	v_gene	CDR3nt	CDR3aa
NA	TRBJ2-7	TRBD1	TRBV27	TGTGCCAGCAGTAAACTAACCGGGACAGGGGAGAACGAGCAGTACTTC	CASSKLTGTGENEQYF
NA	TRBJ1-1	NA	TRBV7-6	TGTGCCAGCAGCCCCTATAGGACAGAGATTGAAGCTTTCTTT	CASSPYRTEIEAFF
NA	TRBJ1-4	NA	TRBV5-1	TGCGCCAGCAGACCAGGGGCGCGGGCAACTAATGAAAAACTGTTTTTT	CASRPGARATNEKLFF
few	TRBJ1-3	TRBD1	TRBV28	TGTGCCAGCAGTTTAGGGGGACAGGGGGCACAAAACACCATATATTTT	CASSLGGQGAQNTIYF
once	TRBJ1-6	NA	TRBV5-4	TGTGCCAGCAGCCATGCGGCTGGGGGGCGCAGTAATTCACCCCTCCACTTT	CASSHAAGGRSNSPLHF
NA	TRBJ2-5	TRBD1	TRBV30	TGTGCCTGGAAGCGGCAGGGGGTATTGGAGACCCAGTACTTC	CAWKRQGVLETQYF
NA	TRBJ2-3	NA	TRBV7-2	TGTGCCAGCAGCCCAGAAGGTACGCAGTATTTT	CASSPEGTQYF
NA	TRBJ2-2	TRBD1	TRBV6-6	TGTGCCAGCAGTTCCTCAGGGGGCCCCGGGGAGCTGTTTTTT	CASSSSGGPGELFF
NA	TRBJ2-1	NA	TRBV27	TGTGCCAGCAGTTTCGCCGGCGCCTACAATGAGCAGTTCTTC	CASSFAGAYNEQFF
few	TRBJ1-4	TRBD1	TRBV28	TGTGCCAGCAGCGAATTAGGGGGCCCGATTGGAAAACTGTTTTTT	CASSELGGPIGKLFF
NA	TRBJ2-2	NA	TRBV6-5	TGTGCCAGCAGTCGGACACAAGCGAACACCGGGGAGCTGTTTTTT	CASSRTQANTGELFF
NA	TRBJ1-2	TRBD1	TRBV28	TGTGCCAGCTTCTTCGGACAGGGCTATGGCTACACCTTC	CASFFGQGYGYTF
NA	TRBJ2-5	NA	TRBV4-2	TGTGCCAGCAGCCCCAGTATTCGGGAGACCCAGTACTTC	CASSPSIRETQYF
NA	TRBJ2-3	NA	TRBV5-4	TGTGCCAGCAGCTTCCCAGCAAACACAGATACGCAGTATTTT	CASSFPANTDTQYF
NA	TRBJ2-7	NA	TRBV20-1	TGCAGTGCTAGATGGGGGTTTAAGCAGTACTTC	CSARWGFKQYF
NA	TRBJ2-3	NA	TRBV5-1	TGCGCCAGCGGTGACGGAGCCACAGATACGCAGTATTTT	CASGDGATDTQYF
NA	TRBJ2-1	TRBD2	TRBV10-3	TGTGCCATCAGTGGGGGACTAGCGGCTCCTAATGAGCAGTTCTTC	CAISGGLAAPNEQFF
NA	TRBJ2-7	TRBD1	TRBV28	TGTGCCAGCAGTTTAACCGGGACAGGGTTCTCCTACGAGCAGTACTTC	CASSLTGTGFSYEQYF
NA	TRBJ1-4	TRBD1	TRBV4-1	TGCGCCAGCAGCCTCCAGGGGGGGCGGAATGAAAAACTGTTTTTT	CASSLQGGRNEKLFF
NA	TRBJ1-2	NA	TRBV6-5	TGTGCCAGCAGTGGGGGGAGAGATAACTATGGCTACACCTTC	CASSGGRDNYGYTF
NA	TRBJ1-1	NA	TRBV30	TGTGCCATAAATCCTTTGGTCGCGAACACTGAAGCTTTCTTT	CAINPLVANTEAFF
NA	TRBJ1-1	TRBD1	TRBV5-1	TGCGCCAGCAGCTACTCAGGGGGACAGAACACTGAAGCTTTCTTT	CASSYSGGQNTEAFF
NA	TRBJ2-1	TRBD1	TRBV6-5	TGTGCCAGCAGTTACTCAAAGGACAGGGGTGGAGATGAGCAGTTCTTC	CASSYSKDRGGDEQFF
NA	TRBJ2-7	NA	TRBV2	TGTGCCAGCAGTGACCATGACAATACTCCGAAACATTACGAGCAGTACTTC	CASSDHDNTPKHYEQYF
few	TRBJ1-6	TRBD1	TRBV7-2	TGTGCCAGCAGCTTGGACAGGTCTCCACCCCTCCACTTT	CASSLDRSPPLHF
NA	TRBJ2-7	TRBD1	TRBV28	TGTGCCAGCAGTGTACAGGGACAGGGGACCTACGAGCAGTACTTC	CASSVQGQGTYEQYF
NA	TRBJ2-5	NA	TRBV2	TGTGCCAGCAGGGGCGAAGAGACCCAGTACTTC	CASRGEETQYF
NA	TRBJ1-1	NA	TRBV19	TGTGCCAGTAGTATCAACCGGGGGCGCGTCACTGAAGCTTTCTTT	CASSINRGRVTEAFF
once	TRBJ2-5	TRBD1	TRBV5-1	TGCGCCAGCAGCCGCCCGGGACAGACGTACCAAGAGACCCAGTACTTC	CASSRPGQTYQETQYF
few	TRBJ1-6	NA	TRBV30	TGTGCCTGGAATTCGCCCTCGATCTATAATTCACCCCTCCACTTT	CAWNSPSIYNSPLHF
NA	TRBJ2-1	NA	TRBV9	TGTGCCAGCAGCGTCCAGACAGCGGCCAATGAGCAGTTCTTC	CASSVQTAANEQFF
NA	TRBJ2-1	NA	TRBV7-9	TGTGCCAGCAGCTTCTACAGGGACGAGGAGCAGTTCTTC	CASSFYRDEEQFF
NA	TRBJ2-7	NA	TRBV28	TGTGCCAGCAGTAACAGGGATTCCTACGAGCAGTACTTC	CASSNRDSYEQYF
few	TRBJ1-2	TRBD1	TRBV5-4	TGTGCCAGCAGCTTGGGGCAGGGGGAGAGCTACACCTTC	CASSLGQGESYTF
few	TRBJ2-7	NA	TRBV7-2	TGTGCCAGCGTGACAGAAAACTCCTACGAGCAGTACTTC	CASVTENSYEQYF
few	TRBJ2-3	NA	TRBV6-5	TGTGCCAGCAGGAGGGGGACAGATACGCAGTATTTT	CASRRGTDTQYF
NA	TRBJ2-1	TRBD1	TRBV19	TGTGCCACCTCGACAGGGATCTACAATGAGCAGTTCTTC	CATSTGIYNEQFF
few	TRBJ2-7	NA	TRBV19	TGTGCCAGTAGTCTTCGGACGGGGTCCTACGAGCAGTACTTC	CASSLRTGSYEQYF
NA	TRBJ1-1	NA	TRBV19	TGTGCCAGTAGTAGGTTGGGGGGGTACAGCTTCACTGAAGCTTTCTTT	CASSRLGGYSFTEAFF